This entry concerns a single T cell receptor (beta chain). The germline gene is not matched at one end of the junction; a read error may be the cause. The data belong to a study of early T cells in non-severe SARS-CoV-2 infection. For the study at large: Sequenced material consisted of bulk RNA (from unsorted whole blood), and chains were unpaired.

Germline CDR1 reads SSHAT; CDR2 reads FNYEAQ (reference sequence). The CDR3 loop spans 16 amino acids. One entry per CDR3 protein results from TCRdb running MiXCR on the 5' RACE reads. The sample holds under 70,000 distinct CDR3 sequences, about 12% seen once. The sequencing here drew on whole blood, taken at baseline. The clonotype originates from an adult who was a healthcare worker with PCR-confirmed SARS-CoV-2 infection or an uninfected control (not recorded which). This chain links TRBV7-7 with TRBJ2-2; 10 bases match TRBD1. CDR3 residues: CASSLTGTGVTGELFF. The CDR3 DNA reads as TGTGCTAGCAGCTTAACCGGGACAGGGGTCACCGGGGAGCTGTTTTTT.